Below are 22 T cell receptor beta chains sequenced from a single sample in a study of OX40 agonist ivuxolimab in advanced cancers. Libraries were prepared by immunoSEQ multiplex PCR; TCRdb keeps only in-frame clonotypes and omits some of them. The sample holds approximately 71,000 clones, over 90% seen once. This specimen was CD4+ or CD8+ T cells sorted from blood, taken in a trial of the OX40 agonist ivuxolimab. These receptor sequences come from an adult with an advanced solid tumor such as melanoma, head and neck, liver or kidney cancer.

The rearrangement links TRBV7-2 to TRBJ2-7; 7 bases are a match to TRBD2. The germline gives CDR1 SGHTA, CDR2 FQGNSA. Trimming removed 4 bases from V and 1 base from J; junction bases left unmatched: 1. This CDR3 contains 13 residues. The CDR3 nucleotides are TGTGCCAGCAGCTGGGGACTATCCTACGAGCAGTACTTC. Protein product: CASSWGLSYEQYF.

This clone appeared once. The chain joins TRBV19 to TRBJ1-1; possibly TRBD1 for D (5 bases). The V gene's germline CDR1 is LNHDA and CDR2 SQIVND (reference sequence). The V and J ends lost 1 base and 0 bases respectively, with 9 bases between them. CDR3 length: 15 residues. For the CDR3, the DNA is TGTGCCAGTAGTATAGTGCCAGGGATGAACACTGAAGCTTTCTTT. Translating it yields CASSIVPGMNTEAFF. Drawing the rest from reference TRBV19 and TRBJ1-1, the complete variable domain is DGGITQSPKYLFRKEGQNVTLSCEQNLNHDAMYWYRQDPGQGLRLIYYSQIVNDFQKGDIAEGYSVSREKKESFPLTVTSAQKNPTAFYLCASSIVPGMNTEAFFGQGTRLTVV.

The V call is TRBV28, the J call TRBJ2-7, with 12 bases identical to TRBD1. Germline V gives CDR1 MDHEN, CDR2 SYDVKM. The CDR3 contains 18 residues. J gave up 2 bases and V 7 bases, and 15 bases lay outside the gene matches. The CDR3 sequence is CASTSREGQGAFPYEQYF. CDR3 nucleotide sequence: TGTGCCAGCACCTCAAGGGAGGGACAGGGGGCTTTCCCCTACGAGCAGTACTTC.

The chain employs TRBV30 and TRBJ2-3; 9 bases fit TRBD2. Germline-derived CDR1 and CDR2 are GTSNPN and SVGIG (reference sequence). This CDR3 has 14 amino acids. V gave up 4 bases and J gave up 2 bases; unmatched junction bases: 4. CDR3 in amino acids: CAWTLAGDTDTQYF. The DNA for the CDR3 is TGTGCCTGGACCTTAGCGGGAGACACAGATACGCAGTATTTT.

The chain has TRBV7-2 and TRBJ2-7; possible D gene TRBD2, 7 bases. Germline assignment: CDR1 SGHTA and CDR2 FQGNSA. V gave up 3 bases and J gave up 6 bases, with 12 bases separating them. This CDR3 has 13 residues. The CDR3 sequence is CASSLGGAVEQYF. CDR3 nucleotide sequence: TGTGCCAGCAGCTTGGGGGGGGCGGTCGAGCAGTACTTC.

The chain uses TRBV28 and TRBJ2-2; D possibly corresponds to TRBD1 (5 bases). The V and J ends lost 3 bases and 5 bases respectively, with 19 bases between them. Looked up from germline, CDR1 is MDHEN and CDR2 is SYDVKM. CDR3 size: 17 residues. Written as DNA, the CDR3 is TGTGCCAGCAGTTTTTCACAGGCCTTTTTATCGACCGGGGAGCTGTTTTTT. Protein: CASSFSQAFLSTGELFF.

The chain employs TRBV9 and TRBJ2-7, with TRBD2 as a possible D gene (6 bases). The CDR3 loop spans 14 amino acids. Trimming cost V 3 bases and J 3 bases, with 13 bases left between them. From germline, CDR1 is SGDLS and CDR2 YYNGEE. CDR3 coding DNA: TGTGCCAGCAGCGAGGGACCTAGCGACTACGAGCAGTACTTC. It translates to CASSEGPSDYEQYF.

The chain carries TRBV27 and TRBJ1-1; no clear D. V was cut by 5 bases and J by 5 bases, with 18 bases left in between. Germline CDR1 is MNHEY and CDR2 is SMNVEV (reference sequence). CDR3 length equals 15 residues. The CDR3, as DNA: TGTGCCAGCAGTATCGGCGTCTTGGGGATAACTGAAGCTTTCTTT. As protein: CASSIGVLGITEAFF.

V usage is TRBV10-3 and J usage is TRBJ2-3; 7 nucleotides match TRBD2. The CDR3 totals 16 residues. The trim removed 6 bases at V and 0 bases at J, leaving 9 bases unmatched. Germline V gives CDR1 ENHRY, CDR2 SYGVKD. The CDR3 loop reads CAIRGTSGVSTDTQYF. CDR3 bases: TGTGCCATCAGGGGGACCAGCGGGGTGAGCACAGATACGCAGTATTTT.

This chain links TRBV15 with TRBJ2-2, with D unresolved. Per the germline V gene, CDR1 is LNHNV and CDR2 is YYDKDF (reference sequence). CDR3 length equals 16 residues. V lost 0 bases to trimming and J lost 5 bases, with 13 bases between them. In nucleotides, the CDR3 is TGTGCCACCAGCAGAGATCGGGTAGTTGGGACCGGGGAGCTGTTTTTT. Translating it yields CATSRDRVVGTGELFF.

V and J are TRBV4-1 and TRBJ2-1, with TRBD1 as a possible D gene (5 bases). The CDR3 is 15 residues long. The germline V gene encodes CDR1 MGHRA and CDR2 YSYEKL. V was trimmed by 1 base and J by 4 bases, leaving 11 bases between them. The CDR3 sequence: CASSQVEQEYNEQFF. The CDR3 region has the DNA TGCGCCAGCAGCCAAGTAGAACAGGAATACAATGAGCAGTTCTTC.

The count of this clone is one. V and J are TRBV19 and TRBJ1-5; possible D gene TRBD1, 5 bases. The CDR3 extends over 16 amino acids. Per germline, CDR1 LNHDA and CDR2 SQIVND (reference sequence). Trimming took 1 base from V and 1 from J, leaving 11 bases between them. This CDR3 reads CASSIVVRGSNQPQHF. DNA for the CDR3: TGTGCCAGTAGTATAGTGGTCCGGGGGAGCAATCAGCCCCAGCATTTT.

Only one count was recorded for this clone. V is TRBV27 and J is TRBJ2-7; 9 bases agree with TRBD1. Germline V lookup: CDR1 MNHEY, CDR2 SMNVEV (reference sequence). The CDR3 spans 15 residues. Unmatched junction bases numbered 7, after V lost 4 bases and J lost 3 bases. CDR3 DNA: TGTGCCAGCAGTTATACCGGGACAGGGTTCTACGAGCAGTACTTC. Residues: CASSYTGTGFYEQYF.

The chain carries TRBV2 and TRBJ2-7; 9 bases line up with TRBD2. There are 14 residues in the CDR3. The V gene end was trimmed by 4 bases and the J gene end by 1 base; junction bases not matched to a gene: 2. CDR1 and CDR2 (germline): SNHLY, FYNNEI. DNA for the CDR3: TGTGCCAGCAGTGGGACTAGCGCGTCCTACGAGCAGTACTTC. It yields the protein CASSGTSASYEQYF.

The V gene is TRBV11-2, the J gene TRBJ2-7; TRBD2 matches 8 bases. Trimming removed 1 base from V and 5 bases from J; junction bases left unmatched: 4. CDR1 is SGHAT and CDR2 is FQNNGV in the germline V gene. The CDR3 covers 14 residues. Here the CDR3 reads CASSLAGRAHEQYF. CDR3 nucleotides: TGTGCCAGCAGCTTAGCCGGGAGGGCCCACGAGCAGTACTTC.

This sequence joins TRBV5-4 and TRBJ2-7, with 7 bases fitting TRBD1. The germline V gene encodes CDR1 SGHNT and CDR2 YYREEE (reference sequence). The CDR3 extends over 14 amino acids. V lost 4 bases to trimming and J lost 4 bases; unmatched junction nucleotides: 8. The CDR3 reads CASSHRGSGYEQYF. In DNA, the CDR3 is TGTGCCAGCAGCCACAGGGGATCGGGGTACGAGCAGTACTTC.

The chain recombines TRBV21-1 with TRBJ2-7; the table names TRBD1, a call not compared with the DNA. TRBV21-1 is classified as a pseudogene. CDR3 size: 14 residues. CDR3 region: CANFPGTVFYEQYF. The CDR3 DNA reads TGTGCCAATTTCCCGGGGACAGTCTTCTACGAGCAGTACTTC.

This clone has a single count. CDR3 residues: CAISDNSLQGDPYEQYF. As DNA, the CDR3 is TGTGCCATCAGTGATAACTCCTTGCAGGGGGATCCCTACGAGCAGTACTTC. The genes are TRBV10-3 and TRBJ2-7, with TRBD1 matching over 7 bases. The CDR3 spans 17 residues. V trimming: 3 bases; J trimming: 2 bases; junction bases outside the gene matches: 13. The germline V gene has CDR1 ENHRY and CDR2 SYGVKD.

The CDR3 bases are TGTGCCAGCAGCACAGGGGGTAACACTGAAGCTTTCTTT. Protein product: CASSTGGNTEAFF. The rearrangement uses TRBV7-3 and TRBJ1-1; 8 bases are a match to TRBD1. The CDR3 sequence is 13 residues long. Germline-derived CDR1 and CDR2 are SGHTA and FQGTGA. Trimming cost V 5 bases and J 2 bases; bases outside gene matches: 1.

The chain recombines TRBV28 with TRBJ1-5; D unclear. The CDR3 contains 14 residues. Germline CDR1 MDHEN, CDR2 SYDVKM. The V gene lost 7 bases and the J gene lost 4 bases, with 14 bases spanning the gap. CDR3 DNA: TGTGCCAGCACGCAGATTACTTCGAATCAGCCCCAGCATTTT. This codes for CASTQITSNQPQHF. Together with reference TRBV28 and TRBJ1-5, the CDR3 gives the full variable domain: DVKVTQSSRYLVKRTGEKVFLECVQDMDHENMFWYRQDPGLGLRLIYFSYDVKMKEKGDIPEGYSVSREKKERFSLILESASTNQTSMYLCASTQITSNQPQHFGDGTRLSIL.

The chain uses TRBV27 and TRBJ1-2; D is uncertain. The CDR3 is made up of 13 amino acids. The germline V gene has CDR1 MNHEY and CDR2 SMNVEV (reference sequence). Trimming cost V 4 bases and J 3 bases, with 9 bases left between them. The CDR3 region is CASSWGQDYGYTF. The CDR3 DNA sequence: TGTGCCAGCAGTTGGGGTCAAGACTATGGCTACACCTTC.

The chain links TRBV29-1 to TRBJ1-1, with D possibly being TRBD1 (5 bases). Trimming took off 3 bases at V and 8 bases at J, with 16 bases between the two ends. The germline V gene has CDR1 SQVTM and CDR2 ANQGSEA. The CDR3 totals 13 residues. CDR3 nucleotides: TGCAGCGTTGACGGCCTTGGGGGTGGCGAAGCTTTCTTT. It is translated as CSVDGLGGGEAFF.